Sequencing of this T cell receptor (beta chain) was carried out in a study of T cells after somatic rescue of genetic block. Germline CDR1 and CDR2: KGHSH and LQKENI. V lost 5 bases to trimming and J lost 6 bases; unmatched junction nucleotides: 3. CDR3 length: 13 amino acids. Repertoires were generated with immunoSEQ multiplex PCR, while TCRdb's copy carries only in-frame clones and drops some. Among some 12,000 clones listed, 60% to 75% were seen once. The sequence derives from a boy aged 5-17 years. Material: peripheral blood mononuclear cells (PBMCs). The chain recombines TRBV18 with TRBJ1-2; TRBD1 aligns across 10 bases. CDR3 sequence reads: CASSKDRGNGYTF. DNA of the CDR3: TGTGCCAGCTCAAAGGACAGGGGGAATGGCTACACCTTC. Full variable domain (remainder filled in from reference TRBV18 and TRBJ1-2): NAGVMQNPRHLVRRRGQEARLRCSPMKGHSHVYWYRQLPEEGLKFMVYLQKENIIDESGMPKERFSAEFPKEGPSILRIQQVVRGDSAAYFCASSKDRGNGYTFGSGTRLTVV.